This TCR beta chain was identified in a study of metastatic and nonmetastatic thyroid tumors. The CDR3 has 13 residues. From germline, CDR1 is SQVTM and CDR2 ANQGSEA. V was cut by 6 bases and J by 7 bases, with 15 bases left in between. No treatment of any kind had been given to any patient before thyroid surgery. TCRdb ran MiXCR on the PCR reads. Of 40,000 to 50,000 clones in the sample, 4% were seen once. A note on this clone: A read error is possible here, since a much larger clone lies one base away. The same CDR3 arises from other DNA sequences in this sample as well.

The V and J genes are TRBV29-1 and TRBJ1-4, with D perhaps TRBD1 (6 bases). Input material: blood. This clonotype was sampled from a female donor with papillary thyroid cancer or a benign thyroid nodule (not recorded which). Some clones in this sample may be carry-over from other donors' samples. CDR3 protein: CSVRDTQGEKLFF. DNA for the CDR3: TGCAGCGTCCGGGACACTCAAGGTGAAAAACTGTTTTTT.